This TCR beta chain was found in a study of T cells in Graves' hyperthyroidism and ophthalmopathy. Study-wide points: From stable hyperthyroidism, ophthalmopathy was separated by a 13 V-J model.

CDR1 DFQATT and CDR2 SNEGSKA come from the germline V gene (reference sequence). The germline V and J ends were trimmed by 0 bases and 15 bases, with 12 bases remaining between them. There are 11 residues in the CDR3. TCR beta CDR3 sequences were amplified from RNA transcripts. Researchers ran a first-round RT-PCR on the TCR CDR3 using the HTBI primer set. TCRdb re-analysed the multiplex PCR reads in MiXCR, keeping a single row per CDR3 protein. This sample has about 570,000 distinct CDR3 sequences, with 46% found just once. Remarks on this clonotype: What it binds is not known.

Patients were excluded because of uncontrolled infection, other autoimmune disease, pregnancy or lactation. The chain recombines TRBV20-1 with TRBJ1-5; possible D gene TRBD1, 6 bases. Sequencing used peripheral blood or thyroid tissue (not recorded which). This TCR was recovered from an adult woman with Graves' disease, either hyperthyroidism or ophthalmopathy (not recorded which). CDR3: CSARDQTGWHF. The CDR3 nucleotides read TGCAGTGCTAGAGATCAGACAGGTTGGCATTTT.